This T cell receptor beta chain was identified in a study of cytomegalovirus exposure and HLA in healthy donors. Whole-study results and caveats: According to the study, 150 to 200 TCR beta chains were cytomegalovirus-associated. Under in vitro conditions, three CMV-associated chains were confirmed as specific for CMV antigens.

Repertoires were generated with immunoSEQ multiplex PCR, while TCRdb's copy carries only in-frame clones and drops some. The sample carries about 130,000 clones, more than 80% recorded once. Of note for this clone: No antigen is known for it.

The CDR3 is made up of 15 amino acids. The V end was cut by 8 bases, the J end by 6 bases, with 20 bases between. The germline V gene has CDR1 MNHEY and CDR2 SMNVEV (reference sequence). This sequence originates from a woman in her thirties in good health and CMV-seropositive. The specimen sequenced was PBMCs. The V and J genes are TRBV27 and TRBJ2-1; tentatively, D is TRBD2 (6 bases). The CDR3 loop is CASSLLARSPNEQFF. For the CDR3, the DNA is TGTGCCAGCTCTCTTCTAGCGAGAAGCCCCAATGAGCAGTTCTTC.